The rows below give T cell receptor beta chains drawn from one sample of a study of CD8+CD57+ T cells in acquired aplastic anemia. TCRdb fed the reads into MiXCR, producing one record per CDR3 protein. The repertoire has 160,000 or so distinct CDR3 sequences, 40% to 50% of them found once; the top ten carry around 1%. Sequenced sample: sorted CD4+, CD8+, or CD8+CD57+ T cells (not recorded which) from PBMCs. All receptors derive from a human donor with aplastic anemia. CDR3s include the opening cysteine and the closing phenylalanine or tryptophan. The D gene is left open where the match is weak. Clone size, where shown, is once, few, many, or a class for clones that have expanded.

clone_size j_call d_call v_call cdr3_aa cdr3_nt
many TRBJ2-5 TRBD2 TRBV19 CASSASGGETQYF TGTGCCAGTAGTGCTTCGGGGGGAGAGACCCAGTACTTC
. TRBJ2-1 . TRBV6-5 CASSYSASQNEQFF TGTGCCAGCAGTTACTCGGCCTCCCAGAATGAGCAGTTCTTC
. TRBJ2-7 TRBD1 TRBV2 CASSAGTGPYEQYF TGTGCCAGCAGCGCCGGGACAGGGCCGTACGAGCAGTACTTC
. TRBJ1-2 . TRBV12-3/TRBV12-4 CASTPYAPPIYGYTF TGTGCCAGCACCCCGTATGCGCCACCGATATATGGCTACACCTTC
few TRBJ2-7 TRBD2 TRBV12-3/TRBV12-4 CASRWEGPARGAGQTYEQYF TGTGCCAGCAGATGGGAGGGACCGGCGCGGGGGGCGGGGCAGACCTACGAGCAGTACTTC
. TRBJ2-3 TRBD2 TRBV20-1 CSARGLTSGIISTDTQYF TGCAGTGCTCGGGGGCTGACTAGCGGGATCATAAGCACAGATACGCAGTATTTT
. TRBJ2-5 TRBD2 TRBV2 CASASVGRGQETQYF TGTGCCAGCGCGTCAGTGGGGCGGGGGCAAGAGACCCAGTACTTC
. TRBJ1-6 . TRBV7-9 CASSLARDKDSPLHF TGTGCCAGCAGCTTAGCCCGGGACAAAGATTCACCCCTCCACTTT
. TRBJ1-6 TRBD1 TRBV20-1 CSARPGTDDSPFHF TGCAGTGCTAGGCCCGGGACAGATGATTCACCCTTCCACTTT
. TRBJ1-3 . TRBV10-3 CASSRLTFSGNTIYF TGTGCCAGCAGTCGGTTGACCTTCTCTGGAAACACCATATATTTT
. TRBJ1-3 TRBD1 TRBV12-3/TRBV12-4 CASRTTGTGGKNTIYF TGTGCCAGCAGGACCACCGGGACAGGGGGCAAAAACACCATATATTTT
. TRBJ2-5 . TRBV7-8 CASSLRVAETQETQYF TGTGCCAGCAGCTTGCGGGTAGCGGAAACCCAAGAGACCCAGTACTTC
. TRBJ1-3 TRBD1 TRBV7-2 CASSSGQAGNTIYF TGTGCCAGCAGCTCTGGACAGGCTGGAAACACCATATATTTT
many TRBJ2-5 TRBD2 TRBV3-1 CASSRRASGGYQETQYF TGTGCCAGCAGCCGTCGGGCTAGCGGGGGGTACCAAGAGACCCAGTACTTC
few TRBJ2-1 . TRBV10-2 CASSERGNEQFF TGCGCCAGCAGTGAACGGGGGAATGAGCAGTTCTTC
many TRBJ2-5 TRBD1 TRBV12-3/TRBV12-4 CASSSGQGTKTQYF TGTGCCAGCAGTTCCGGACAGGGGACGAAGACCCAGTACTTC
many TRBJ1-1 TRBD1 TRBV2 CAITGQGNTEAFF TGTGCCATTACGGGACAGGGGAACACTGAAGCTTTCTTT
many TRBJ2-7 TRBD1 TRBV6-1 CASSTSGQGVYEQYF TGTGCCAGCAGTACCTCGGGACAGGGGGTTTACGAGCAGTACTTC
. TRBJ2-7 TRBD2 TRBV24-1 CATSDPNSGRAHEQYF TGTGCCACCAGTGATCCAAATAGCGGGAGGGCCCACGAGCAGTACTTC
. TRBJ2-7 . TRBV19 CASSIGAESYEQYF TGTGCCAGTAGTATAGGAGCGGAGTCCTACGAGCAGTACTTC
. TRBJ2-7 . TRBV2 CASAPGRASYEQYF TGTGCCAGCGCGCCTGGGCGGGCCTCCTACGAGCAGTACTTC
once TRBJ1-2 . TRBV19 CASSIDRGPYGYTF TGTGCCAGTAGTATAGACAGGGGCCCCTATGGCTACACCTTC
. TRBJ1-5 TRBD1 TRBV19 CASTDRDSNQPQHF TGTGCCAGTACCGACAGGGATAGCAATCAGCCCCAGCATTTT
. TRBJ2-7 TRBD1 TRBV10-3 CAISESGQGPYSYEQYF TGTGCCATCAGTGAGTCCGGACAGGGGCCCTACTCCTACGAGCAGTACTTC
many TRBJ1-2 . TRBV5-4 CASSFHPGLDGYTF TGTGCCAGCAGCTTCCACCCGGGATTGGATGGCTACACCTTC
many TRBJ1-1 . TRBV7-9 CASSLARSEAFF TGTGCCAGCAGCTTAGCGAGGAGTGAAGCTTTCTTT
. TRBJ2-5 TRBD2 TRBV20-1 CSARDTSLAGSRGETQYF TGCAGTGCTAGAGATACAAGTCTAGCGGGGAGTAGAGGAGAGACCCAGTACTTC
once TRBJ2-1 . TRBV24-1 CATSDSRSGHNEQFF TGTGCCACCAGTGATTCCCGTAGCGGTCACAATGAGCAGTTCTTC
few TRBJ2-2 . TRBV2 CASRIQTANTGELFF TGTGCCAGCAGAATACAGACTGCGAACACCGGGGAGCTGTTTTTT